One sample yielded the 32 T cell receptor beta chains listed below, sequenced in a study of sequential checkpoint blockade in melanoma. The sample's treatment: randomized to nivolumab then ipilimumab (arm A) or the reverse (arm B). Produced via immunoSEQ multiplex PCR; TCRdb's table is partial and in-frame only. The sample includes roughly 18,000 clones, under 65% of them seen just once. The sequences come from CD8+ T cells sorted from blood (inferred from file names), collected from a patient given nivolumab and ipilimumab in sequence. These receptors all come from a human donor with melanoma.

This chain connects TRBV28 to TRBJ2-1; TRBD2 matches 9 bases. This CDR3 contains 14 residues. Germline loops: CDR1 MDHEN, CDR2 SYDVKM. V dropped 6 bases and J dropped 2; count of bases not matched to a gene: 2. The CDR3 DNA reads TGTGCCAGCAGGACTAGCGGAACCTACAATGAGCAGTTCTTC. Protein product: CASRTSGTYNEQFF.

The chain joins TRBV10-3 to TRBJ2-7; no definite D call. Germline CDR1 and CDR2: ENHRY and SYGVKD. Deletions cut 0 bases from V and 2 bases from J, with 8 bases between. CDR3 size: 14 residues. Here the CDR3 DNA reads TGTGCCATCAGTGAGTCCAGTATCACCTACGAGCAGTACTTC. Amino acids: CAISESSITYEQYF.

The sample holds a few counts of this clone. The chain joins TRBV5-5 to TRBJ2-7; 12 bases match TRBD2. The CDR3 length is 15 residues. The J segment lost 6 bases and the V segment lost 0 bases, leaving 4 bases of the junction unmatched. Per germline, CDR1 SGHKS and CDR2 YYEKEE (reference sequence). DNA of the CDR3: TGTGCCAGCAGCTTGGGACTAGCGGGAGAGGGCGAGCAGTACTTC. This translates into CASSLGLAGEGEQYF.

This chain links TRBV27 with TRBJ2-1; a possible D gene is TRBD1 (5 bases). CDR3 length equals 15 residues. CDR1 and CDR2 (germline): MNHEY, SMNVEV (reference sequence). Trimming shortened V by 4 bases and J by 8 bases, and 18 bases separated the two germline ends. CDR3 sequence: CASSSRPPVQDEQFF. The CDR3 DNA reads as TGTGCCAGCAGTTCTAGGCCCCCCGTACAGGATGAGCAGTTCTTC.

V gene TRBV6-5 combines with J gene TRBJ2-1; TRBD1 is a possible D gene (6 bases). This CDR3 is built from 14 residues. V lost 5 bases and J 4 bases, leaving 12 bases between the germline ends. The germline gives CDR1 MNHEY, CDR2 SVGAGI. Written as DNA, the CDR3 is TGTGCCAGCAGTCGATTGGACAGTTACAATGAGCAGTTCTTC. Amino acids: CASSRLDSYNEQFF.

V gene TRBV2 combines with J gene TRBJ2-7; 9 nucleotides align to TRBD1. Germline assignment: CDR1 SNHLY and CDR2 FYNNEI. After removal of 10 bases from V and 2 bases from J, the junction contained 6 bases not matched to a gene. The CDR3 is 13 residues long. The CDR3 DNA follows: TGTGCCATAACGGGGACAGGGACCTACGAGCAGTACTTC. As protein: CAITGTGTYEQYF.

This chain's CDR3 is CASSMYLGGITEAFF. The CDR3 DNA follows: TGTGCCAGTAGTATGTATCTAGGAGGGATCACTGAAGCTTTCTTT. The V call is TRBV19, the J call TRBJ1-1, with D unclear. The V gene lost 3 bases and the J gene lost 4 bases, with 15 bases spanning the gap. This CDR3 has 15 amino acids. Germline V CDR1 and CDR2: LNHDA, SQIVND (reference sequence).

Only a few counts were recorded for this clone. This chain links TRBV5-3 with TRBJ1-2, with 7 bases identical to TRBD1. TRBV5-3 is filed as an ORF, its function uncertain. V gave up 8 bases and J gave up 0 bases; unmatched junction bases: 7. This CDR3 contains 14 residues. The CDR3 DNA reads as TGTGCCAGCAGCACAGGGACAGCTAACTATGGCTACACCTTC. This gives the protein CASSTGTANYGYTF.

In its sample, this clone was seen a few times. The CDR3 reads CASTGTEIGSGNTIYF. The CDR3, as DNA: TGTGCCAGCACCGGGACTGAAATCGGATCTGGAAACACCATATATTTT. The chain is built from TRBV7-9 and TRBJ1-3, with a weak D call TRBD1 (5 bases). CDR1 is SEHNR, CDR2 FQNEAQ, per germline (reference sequence). Trimming stripped 7 bases from V and 1 base from J, with 17 bases between. This CDR3 is 16 amino acids long. Full variable domain (outside the CDR3, taken from reference TRBV7-9 and TRBJ1-3): DTGVSQNPRHKITKRGQNVTFRCDPISEHNRLYWYRQTLGQGPEFLTYFQNEAQLEKSRLLSDRFSAERPKGSFSTLEIQRTEQGDSAMYLCASTGTEIGSGNTIYFGEGSWLTVV.

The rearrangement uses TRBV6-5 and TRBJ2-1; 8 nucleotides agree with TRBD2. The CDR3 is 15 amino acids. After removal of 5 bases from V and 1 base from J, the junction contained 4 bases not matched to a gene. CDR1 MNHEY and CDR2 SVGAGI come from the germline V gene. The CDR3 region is CASSQRGMSYNEQFF. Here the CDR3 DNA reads TGTGCCAGCAGTCAGCGGGGGATGTCCTACAATGAGCAGTTCTTC.

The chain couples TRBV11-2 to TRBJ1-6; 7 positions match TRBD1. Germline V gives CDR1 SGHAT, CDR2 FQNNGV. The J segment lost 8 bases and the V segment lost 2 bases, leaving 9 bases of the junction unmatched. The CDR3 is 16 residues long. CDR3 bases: TGTGCCAGCAGCTTAACTCCGGGGACAGCGTATTCACCCCTCCACTTT. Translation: CASSLTPGTAYSPLHF.

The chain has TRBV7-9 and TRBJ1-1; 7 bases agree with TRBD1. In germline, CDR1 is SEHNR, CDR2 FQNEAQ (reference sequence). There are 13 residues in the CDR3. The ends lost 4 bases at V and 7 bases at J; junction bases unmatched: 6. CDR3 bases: TGTGCCAGCAGCTCCGGGACAGCCTTTGAAGCTTTCTTT. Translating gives CASSSGTAFEAFF.

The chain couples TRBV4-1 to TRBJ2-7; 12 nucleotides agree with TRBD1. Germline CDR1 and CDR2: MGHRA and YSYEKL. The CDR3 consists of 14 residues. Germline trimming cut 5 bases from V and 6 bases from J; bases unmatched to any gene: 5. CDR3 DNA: TGCGCCAGCAGCATAGGGACAGGGGGCTCCGAGCAGTACTTC. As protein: CASSIGTGGSEQYF.

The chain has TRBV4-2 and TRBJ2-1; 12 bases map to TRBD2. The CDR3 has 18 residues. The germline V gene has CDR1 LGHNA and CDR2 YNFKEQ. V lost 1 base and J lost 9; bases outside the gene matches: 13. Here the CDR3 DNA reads TGTGCCAGCAGCCAAGCCCTAGCGGGGGGGGGACATTCCACTGAGCAGTTCTTC. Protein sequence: CASSQALAGGGHSTEQFF.

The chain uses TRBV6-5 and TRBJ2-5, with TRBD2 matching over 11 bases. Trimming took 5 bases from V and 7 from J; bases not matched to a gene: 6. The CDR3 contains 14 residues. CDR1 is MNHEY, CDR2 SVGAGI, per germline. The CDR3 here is CASSGLAGRGTQYF. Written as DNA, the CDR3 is TGTGCCAGCAGTGGACTAGCGGGTAGGGGGACCCAGTACTTC.

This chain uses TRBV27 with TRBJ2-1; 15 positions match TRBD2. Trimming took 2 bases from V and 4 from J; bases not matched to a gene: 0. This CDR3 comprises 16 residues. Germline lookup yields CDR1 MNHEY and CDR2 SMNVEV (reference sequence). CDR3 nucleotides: TGTGCCAGCAGTTTAGGGACTAGCGGGGGGTACAATGAGCAGTTCTTC. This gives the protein CASSLGTSGGYNEQFF.

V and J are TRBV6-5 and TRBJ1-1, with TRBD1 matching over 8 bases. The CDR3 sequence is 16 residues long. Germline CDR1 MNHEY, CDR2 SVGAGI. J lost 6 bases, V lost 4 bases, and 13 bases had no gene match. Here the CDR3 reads CASSLSIPVQGAEAFF. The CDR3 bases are TGTGCCAGCAGTTTATCGATCCCCGTACAGGGGGCTGAAGCTTTCTTT.

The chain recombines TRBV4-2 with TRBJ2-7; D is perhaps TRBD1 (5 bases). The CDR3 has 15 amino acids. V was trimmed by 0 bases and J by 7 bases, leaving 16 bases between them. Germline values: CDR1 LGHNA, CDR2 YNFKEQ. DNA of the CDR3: TGTGCCAGCAGCCAAGATAGGCGCAGGGTGGGGGAGCAGTACTTC. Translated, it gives CASSQDRRRVGEQYF.

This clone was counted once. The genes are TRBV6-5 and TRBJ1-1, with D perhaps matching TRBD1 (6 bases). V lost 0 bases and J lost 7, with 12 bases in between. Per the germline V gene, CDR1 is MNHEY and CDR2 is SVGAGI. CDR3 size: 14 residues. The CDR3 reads CASSYSTRGSEAFF. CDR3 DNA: TGTGCCAGCAGTTACTCAACCAGGGGCAGTGAAGCTTTCTTT.

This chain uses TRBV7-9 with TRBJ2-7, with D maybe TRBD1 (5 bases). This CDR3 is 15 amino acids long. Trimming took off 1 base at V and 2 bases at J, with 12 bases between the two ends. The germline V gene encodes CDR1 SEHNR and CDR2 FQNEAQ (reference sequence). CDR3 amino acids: CASSLDDYRPYEQYF. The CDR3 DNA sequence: TGTGCCAGCAGCTTAGATGATTACAGGCCCTACGAGCAGTACTTC.

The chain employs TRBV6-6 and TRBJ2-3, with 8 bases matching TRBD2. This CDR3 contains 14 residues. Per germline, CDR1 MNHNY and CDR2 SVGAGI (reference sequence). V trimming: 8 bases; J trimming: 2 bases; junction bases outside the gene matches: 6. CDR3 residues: CASGSGGHTDTQYF. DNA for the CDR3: TGTGCCAGCGGCTCGGGAGGGCACACAGATACGCAGTATTTT.

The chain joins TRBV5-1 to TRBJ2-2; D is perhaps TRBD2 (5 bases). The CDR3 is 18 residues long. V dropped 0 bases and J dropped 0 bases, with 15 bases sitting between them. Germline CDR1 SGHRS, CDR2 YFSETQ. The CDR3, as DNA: TGCGCCAGCAGCTTGGGAGGGAACTACGGCGCGAACACCGGGGAGCTGTTTTTT. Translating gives CASSLGGNYGANTGELFF.

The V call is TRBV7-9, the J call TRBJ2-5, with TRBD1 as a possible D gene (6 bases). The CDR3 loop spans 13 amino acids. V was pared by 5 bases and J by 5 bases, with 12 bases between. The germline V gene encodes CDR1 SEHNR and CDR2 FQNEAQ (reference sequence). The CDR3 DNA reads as TGTGCCAGCAGCCAGGACAGTAGTGAGACCCAGTACTTC. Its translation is CASSQDSSETQYF.

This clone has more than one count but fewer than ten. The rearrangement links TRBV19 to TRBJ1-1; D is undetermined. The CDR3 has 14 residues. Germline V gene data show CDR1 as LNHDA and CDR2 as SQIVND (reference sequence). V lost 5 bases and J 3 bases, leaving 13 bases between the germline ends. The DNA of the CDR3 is TGTGCCAGTAGTGATTCAGGCGGGTACACTGAAGCTTTCTTT. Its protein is CASSDSGGYTEAFF.

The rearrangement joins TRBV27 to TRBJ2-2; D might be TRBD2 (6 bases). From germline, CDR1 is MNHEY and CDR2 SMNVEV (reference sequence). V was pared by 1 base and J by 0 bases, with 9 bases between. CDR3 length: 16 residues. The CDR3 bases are TGTGCCAGCAGTTTATGGTGGGGGGCGAACACCGGGGAGCTGTTTTTT. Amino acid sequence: CASSLWWGANTGELFF.

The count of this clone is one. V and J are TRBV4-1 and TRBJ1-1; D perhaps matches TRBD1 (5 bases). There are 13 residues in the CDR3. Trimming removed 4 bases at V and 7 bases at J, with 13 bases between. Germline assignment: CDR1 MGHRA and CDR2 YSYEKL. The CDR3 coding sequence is TGCGCCAGCAGCCGCTGGGGCCTGGGTGAAGCTTTCTTT. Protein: CASSRWGLGEAFF.

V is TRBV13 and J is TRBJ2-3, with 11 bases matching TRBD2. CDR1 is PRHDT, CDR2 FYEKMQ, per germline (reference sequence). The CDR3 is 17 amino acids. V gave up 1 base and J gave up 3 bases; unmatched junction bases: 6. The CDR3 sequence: CASSLATSGTVTDTQYF. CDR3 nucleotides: TGTGCCAGCAGCTTAGCGACTAGCGGGACGGTAACAGATACGCAGTATTTT.

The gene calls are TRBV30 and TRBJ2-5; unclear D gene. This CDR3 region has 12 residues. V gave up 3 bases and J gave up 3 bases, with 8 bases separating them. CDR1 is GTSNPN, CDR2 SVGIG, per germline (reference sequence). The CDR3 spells CAWRGQEETQYF. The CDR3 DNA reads TGTGCCTGGAGGGGTCAGGAAGAGACCCAGTACTTC.

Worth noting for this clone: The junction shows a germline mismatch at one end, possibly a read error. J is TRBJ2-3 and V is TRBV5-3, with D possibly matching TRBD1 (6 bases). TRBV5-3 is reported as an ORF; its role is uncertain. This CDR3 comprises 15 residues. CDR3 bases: TGTGCCAGCAGCTTGGGAAGGGGGAGCACAGATACGCAGTATTTT. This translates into CASSLGRGSTDTQYF.

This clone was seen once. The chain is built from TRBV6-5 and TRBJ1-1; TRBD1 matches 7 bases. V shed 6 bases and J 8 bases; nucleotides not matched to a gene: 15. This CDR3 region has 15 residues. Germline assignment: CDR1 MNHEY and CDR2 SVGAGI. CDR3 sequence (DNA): TGTGCCAGCAGCCCCCCCGTGACAGGGCTTGTCGAAGCTTTCTTT. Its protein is CASSPPVTGLVEAFF.

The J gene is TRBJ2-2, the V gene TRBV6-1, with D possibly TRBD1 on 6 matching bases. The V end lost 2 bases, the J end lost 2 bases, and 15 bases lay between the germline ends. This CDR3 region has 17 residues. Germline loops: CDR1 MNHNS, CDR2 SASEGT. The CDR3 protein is CASSEKKRTDNTGELFF. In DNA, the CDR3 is TGTGCCAGCAGTGAAAAAAAACGGACAGACAACACCGGGGAGCTGTTTTTT.

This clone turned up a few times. In DNA, the CDR3 is TGTGCCAGCAGTTTATCCGGGTTAAACTATTACAATGAGCAGTTCTTC. It is translated as CASSLSGLNYYNEQFF. This chain joins TRBV6-5 and TRBJ2-1; the D is unclear. V was cut by 4 bases and J by 4 bases, with 17 bases left in between. This CDR3 comprises 16 residues. Germline V gene sequence: CDR1 MNHEY, CDR2 SVGAGI.